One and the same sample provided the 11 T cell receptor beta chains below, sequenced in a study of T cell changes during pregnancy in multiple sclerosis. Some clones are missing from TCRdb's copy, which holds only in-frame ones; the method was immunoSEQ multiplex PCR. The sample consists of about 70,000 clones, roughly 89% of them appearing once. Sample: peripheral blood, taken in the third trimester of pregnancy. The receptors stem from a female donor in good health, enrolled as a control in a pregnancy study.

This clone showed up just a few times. CDR3 sequence (DNA): TGTGCCAGCAGTTCCCCGACAACTTTGAACACTGAAGCTTTCTTT. Amino acid sequence: CASSSPTTLNTEAFF. The chain couples TRBV27 to TRBJ1-1; D call uncertain. Germline lookup yields CDR1 MNHEY and CDR2 SMNVEV (reference sequence). The CDR3 contains 15 residues. Trimming pared 4 bases from V and 0 bases from J, leaving 12 bases between.

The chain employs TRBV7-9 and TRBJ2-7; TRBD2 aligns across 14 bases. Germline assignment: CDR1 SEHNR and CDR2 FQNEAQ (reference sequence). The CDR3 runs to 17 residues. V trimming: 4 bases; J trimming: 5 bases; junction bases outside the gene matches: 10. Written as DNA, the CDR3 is TGTGCCAGCAGCTCAGGGACTAGCGGGGGTTTGGGTGACGAGCAGTACTTC. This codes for CASSSGTSGGLGDEQYF. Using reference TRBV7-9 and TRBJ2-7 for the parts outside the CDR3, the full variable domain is DTGVSQNPRHKITKRGQNVTFRCDPISEHNRLYWYRQTLGQGPEFLTYFQNEAQLEKSRLLSDRFSAERPKGSFSTLEIQRTEQGDSAMYLCASSSGTSGGLGDEQYFGPGTRLTVT.

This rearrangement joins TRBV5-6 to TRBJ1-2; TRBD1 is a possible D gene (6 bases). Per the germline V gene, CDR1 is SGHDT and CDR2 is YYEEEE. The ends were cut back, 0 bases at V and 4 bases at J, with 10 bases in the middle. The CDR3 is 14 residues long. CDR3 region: CASSLDRAGYGYTF. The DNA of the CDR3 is TGTGCCAGCAGCTTGGACAGGGCTGGCTATGGCTACACCTTC. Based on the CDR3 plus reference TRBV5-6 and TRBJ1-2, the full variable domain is DAGVTQSPTHLIKTRGQQVTLRCSPKSGHDTVSWYQQALGQGPQFIFQYYEEEERQRGNFPDRFSGHQFPNYSSELNVNALLLGDSALYLCASSLDRAGYGYTFGSGTRLTVV.

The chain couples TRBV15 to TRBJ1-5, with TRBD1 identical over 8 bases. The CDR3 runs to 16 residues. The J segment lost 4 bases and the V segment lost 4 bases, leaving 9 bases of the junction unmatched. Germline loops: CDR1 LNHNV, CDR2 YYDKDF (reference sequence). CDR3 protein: CATSMRGTGVNQPQHF. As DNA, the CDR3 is TGTGCCACCAGCATGAGGGGGACAGGAGTTAATCAGCCCCAGCATTTT. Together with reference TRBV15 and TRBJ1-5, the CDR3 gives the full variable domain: DAMVIQNPRYQVTQFGKPVTLSCSQTLNHNVMYWYQQKSSQAPKLLFHYYDKDFNNEADTPDNFQSRRPNTSFCFLDIRSPGLGDTAMYLCATSMRGTGVNQPQHFGDGTRLSIL.

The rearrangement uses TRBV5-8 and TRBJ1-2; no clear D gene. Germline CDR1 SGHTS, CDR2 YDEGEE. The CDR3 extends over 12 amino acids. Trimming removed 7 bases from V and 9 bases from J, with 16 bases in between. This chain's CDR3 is CASPENVRSYTF. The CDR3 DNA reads TGTGCCAGCCCCGAGAATGTGAGGAGCTACACCTTC.

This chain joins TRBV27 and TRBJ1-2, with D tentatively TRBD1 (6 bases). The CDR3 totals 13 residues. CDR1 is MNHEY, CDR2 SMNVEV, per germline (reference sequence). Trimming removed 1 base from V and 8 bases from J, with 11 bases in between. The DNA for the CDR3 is TGTGCCAGCAGTTTATACAGGGAACGGGGCTACACCTTC. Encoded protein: CASSLYRERGYTF.

The CDR3 coding sequence is TGTGCCAGCAGCTCCAAGGGGTCGGGGGAAAACACCATATATTTT. Its protein product is CASSSKGSGENTIYF. The chain has TRBV5-6 and TRBJ1-3; D perhaps matches TRBD1 (5 bases). This CDR3 has 15 residues. The V and J ends lost 3 bases and 6 bases respectively, with 16 bases between them. Germline CDR1 reads SGHDT; CDR2 reads YYEEEE.

CDR3 region: CASSLPLAGGRTGELFF. The DNA of the CDR3 is TGTGCCAGCAGCTTGCCCCTAGCGGGGGGGAGGACCGGGGAGCTGTTTTTT. The V call is TRBV5-4, the J call TRBJ2-2; 12 nucleotides agree with TRBD2. J lost 5 bases, V lost 1 base, and 6 bases had no gene match. This CDR3 comprises 17 residues. Germline V gene data show CDR1 as SGHNT and CDR2 as YYREEE (reference sequence).

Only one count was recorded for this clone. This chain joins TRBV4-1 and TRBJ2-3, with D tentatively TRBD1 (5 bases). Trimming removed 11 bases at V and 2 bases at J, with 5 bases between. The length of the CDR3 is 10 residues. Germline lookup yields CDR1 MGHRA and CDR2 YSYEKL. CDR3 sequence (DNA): TGCGCCGGACACACAGATACGCAGTATTTT. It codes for CAGHTDTQYF.

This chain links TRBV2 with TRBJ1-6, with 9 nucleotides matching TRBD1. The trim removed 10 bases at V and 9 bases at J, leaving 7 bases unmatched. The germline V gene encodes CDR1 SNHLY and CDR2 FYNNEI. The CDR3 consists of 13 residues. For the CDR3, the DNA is TGTGCCAACTCGGACAGGGGAAGTTCACCCCTCCACTTT. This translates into CANSDRGSSPLHF.

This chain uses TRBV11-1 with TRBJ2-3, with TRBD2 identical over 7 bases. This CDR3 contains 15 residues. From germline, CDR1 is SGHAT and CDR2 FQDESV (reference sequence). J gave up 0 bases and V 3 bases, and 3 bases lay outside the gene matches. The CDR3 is CASSFQAGSTDTQYF. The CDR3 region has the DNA TGTGCCAGCAGCTTTCAAGCGGGAAGCACAGATACGCAGTATTTT.